This entry features one TCR beta chain sequence. This sample is drawn from a study of shared clonotypes between healthy human individuals. Clones were sequenced by immunoSEQ multiplex PCR, and TCRdb holds only the in-frame ones, with some missing. This repertoire shows some 680,000 clones, roughly 72% found once; its top ten account for around 2%. This clonotype was obtained from a woman aged 30 to 39 in good health. The sequencing sample was made of memory CD4+ T cells sorted from blood. Specified subset: CD45RA-negative fraction.

The CDR3 DNA reads as TGTGCCAGCAGTTTATTCAAACTAGCGGGCACAGATACGCAGTATTTT. Protein product: CASSLFKLAGTDTQYF. The J gene is TRBJ2-3, the V gene TRBV27, with 8 bases identical to TRBD2. The CDR3 totals 16 residues. Per the germline V gene, CDR1 is MNHEY and CDR2 is SMNVEV (reference sequence). The J segment lost 1 base and the V segment lost 1 base, leaving 4 bases of the junction unmatched.